What follows is one T cell receptor (beta chain) and its context. Distinct nucleotide sequences in the sample also encode this CDR3. V trimming: 0 bases; J trimming: 0 bases; junction bases outside the gene matches: 0. CDR3 length equals 16 residues. Germline CDR1 is WNHNN and CDR2 is SYGVQD (reference sequence). The data derive from a study of blood T cell repertoires in COVID-19. The table came from immunoSEQ multiplex PCR; TCRdb's copy has only in-frame clones and leaves some out. The sample has 300,000 to 400,000 clones; about 90% are singletons. The participants were between roughly 18 and 89 years old and came from fewer than 25 US areas. Allocation to cohorts depended on clinical history reported by the participants.

The sample comprised PBMCs or T cells enriched from blood (not recorded which). The rearrangement uses TRBV10-1 and TRBJ2-2, with TRBD1 matching 8 bases. The sequence was collected from a woman aged 25 to 45 who had recovered from COVID-19. CDR3 region: CASSESTGANTGELFF. The CDR3 DNA sequence: TGCGCCAGCAGTGAGTCGACAGGGGCGAACACCGGGGAGCTGTTTTTT.